This paragraph covers one T cell receptor (beta chain) sequence. Its antigen is not identified. 13 Jbeta primers and 60 Vbeta primers were used for the PCR. Measured with immunoSEQ multiplex PCR; TCRdb has only the in-frame clones, and not every one. Its listing shows approximately 210,000 clones. The length of the CDR3 is 14 residues. Deletions cut 0 bases from V and 5 bases from J, with 12 bases between. The germline V gene has CDR1 SGHTS and CDR2 YDEGEE. Each donor was healthy, and each was a bone marrow donor. The data were obtained in a study of cytomegalovirus exposure and HLA in healthy donors. Study outcomes and limitations: Upon later analysis, TCR association rates were observed to vary by HLA locus, being highest for DRB1 and lowest for HLA-C.

This rearrangement joins TRBV5-8 to TRBJ2-7; a weak D match, TRBD2 (6 bases). Sequencing used PBMCs. This receptor was identified in a woman in her 30s in good health and CMV-seropositive. CDR3 nucleotide sequence: TGTGCCAGCAGCTTGGTAGGAGGGTCTGACGAGCAGTACTTC. Translated, it gives CASSLVGGSDEQYF.